This is a list of T cell receptor beta chains from one sample in a study of blood T cells in healthy people across ages. TCRdb fed the 5' RACE reads into MiXCR, producing one record per CDR3 protein. The table has hundreds of thousands of distinct CDR3 sequences, roughly 50% seen once. The sequencing sample was made of blood. The receptor set was obtained from a man in his sixties in good health. The CDR3 runs from the conserved cysteine through the conserved F or W. The D gene is left open where the match is weak. Clone size appears in some rows only: once, few, many, or a class for an expanded clone.

>few|TRBJ2-5|TRBD1|TRBV29-1
CSVEGDGTGEETQYF
TGCAGCGTTGAAGGGGACGGGACAGGGGAGGAGACCCAGTACTTC
>-|TRBJ2-5|-|TRBV27
CASSKLGTAKETQYF
TGTGCCAGCAGTAAACTCGGGACGGCAAAAGAGACCCAGTACTTC
>few|TRBJ2-6|-|TRBV4-1
CASSQGIGAGANVLTF
TGCGCCAGCAGCCAAGGAATAGGGGCTGGGGCCAACGTCCTGACTTTC
>-|TRBJ2-5|-|TRBV7-2
CASSWRLAATQYF
TGTGCCAGCAGCTGGAGGCTAGCCGCGACCCAGTACTTC
>-|TRBJ2-5|TRBD2|TRBV20-1
CSAPLAGGPETQYF
TGCAGTGCTCCGCTAGCGGGGGGGCCAGAGACCCAGTACTTC
>-|TRBJ2-7|TRBD1|TRBV7-2
CASSLVPTGSSYEQYF
TGTGCCAGCAGCTTAGTACCGACAGGGAGCTCCTACGAGCAGTACTTC
>-|TRBJ2-1|TRBD2|TRBV20-1
CSARGTSGSSYNKQFF
TGCAGTGCTAGAGGGACTAGCGGGAGCTCCTACAATAAGCAGTTCTTC
>-|TRBJ2-6|-|TRBV10-2
CASSESGGANVLTF
TGCGCCAGCAGTGAGTCGGGTGGGGCCAACGTCCTGACTTTC
>few|TRBJ2-5|TRBD2|TRBV18
CASSPRRGDSETQYF
TGTGCCAGCTCACCACGGCGGGGGGACTCAGAGACCCAGTACTTC
>-|TRBJ2-5|TRBD2|TRBV3-1
CASSRTSGAWQETQYF
TGTGCCAGCAGCCGGACTAGCGGGGCATGGCAAGAGACCCAGTACTTC
>-|TRBJ1-5|TRBD1|TRBV6-1
CTSRRPGTGAQPQHF
TGTACCAGCAGGCGCCCCGGGACAGGGGCTCAGCCCCAGCATTTT
>-|TRBJ1-2|TRBD1|TRBV5-6
CASSIRDRPYGYTF
TGTGCCAGCAGCATCCGGGACAGACCCTATGGCTACACCTTC
>few|TRBJ2-1|-|TRBV5-1
CASSLTGRALQDEQFF
TGCGCCAGCAGCTTGACAGGTCGGGCCTTACAGGATGAGCAGTTCTTC
>-|TRBJ2-5|-|TRBV6-1
CAGRHPSGYQETQYF
TGTGCCGGCAGGCATCCCAGCGGTTACCAAGAGACCCAGTACTTC
>-|TRBJ1-1|-|TRBV12-3/TRBV12-4
CASRPWDGDTEAFF
TGTGCCAGCAGACCCTGGGACGGGGACACTGAAGCTTTCTTT
>-|TRBJ2-7|-|TRBV12-3/TRBV12-4
CASSRDRLPEQYF
TGTGCCAGCAGCCGGGACCGATTACCCGAGCAGTACTTC
>few|TRBJ1-1|-|TRBV6-5
CASSSNLDGTEAFF
TGTGCCAGCAGTTCTAACCTGGACGGCACTGAAGCTTTCTTT
>-|TRBJ2-3|TRBD2|TRBV29-1
CSVSTGTSGSTDTQYF
TGCAGCGTTTCCACCGGGACTAGCGGGAGCACAGATACGCAGTATTTT